This is a list of T cell receptor beta chains from one sample in a study of cytomegalovirus exposure and HLA in healthy donors. Using immunoSEQ multiplex PCR, the repertoire was profiled, and TCRdb retains in-frame clones only, with some absent. The sample contains under 200,000 clones, 80% to 90% of which appear only once. The sequencing sample was made of PBMCs. These receptors originate from a man aged 50-59 years in good health and CMV-seropositive. CDR3s include the opening cysteine and the closing phenylalanine or tryptophan. The D gene is left open where the match is weak. Rows may omit the clone size; those that give it use once, few, many or a size class.

v_call: TRBV29-1; clone_size: -; d_call: TRBD1; j_call: TRBJ2-5; cdr3_aa: CSVEHPDRVLETQYF; cdr3_nt: TGCAGCGTTGAACACCCGGACAGGGTTTTGGAGACCCAGTACTTC
v_call: TRBV18; clone_size: few; d_call: TRBD1; j_call: TRBJ1-1; cdr3_aa: CASSPWGTENTEAFF; cdr3_nt: TGTGCCAGCTCACCATGGGGGACAGAGAACACTGAAGCTTTCTTT
v_call: TRBV5-4; clone_size: -; d_call: -; j_call: TRBJ1-1; cdr3_aa: CASTWGGRRNRGTEAFF; cdr3_nt: TGTGCCAGCACCTGGGGGGGGCGAAGAAATCGGGGCACTGAAGCTTTCTTT
v_call: TRBV5-4; clone_size: -; d_call: -; j_call: TRBJ2-7; cdr3_aa: CASSLERGRYEQYF; cdr3_nt: TGTGCCAGCAGCTTGGAACGGGGGAGATACGAGCAGTACTTC
v_call: TRBV5-4; clone_size: few; d_call: -; j_call: TRBJ2-7; cdr3_aa: CASSFIGGSGEQYF; cdr3_nt: TGTGCCAGCAGCTTCATTGGCGGGTCGGGCGAGCAGTACTTC
v_call: TRBV5-1; clone_size: once; d_call: -; j_call: TRBJ2-5; cdr3_aa: CASRSGSNKETQYF; cdr3_nt: TGCGCCAGCAGATCCGGGAGCAACAAAGAGACCCAGTACTTC
v_call: TRBV7-3; clone_size: -; d_call: -; j_call: TRBJ1-1; cdr3_aa: CASSLGTTGEAFF; cdr3_nt: TGTGCCAGCAGCTTGGGGACTACCGGTGAAGCTTTCTTT
v_call: TRBV7-8; clone_size: -; d_call: TRBD1; j_call: TRBJ2-1; cdr3_aa: CASSLGTGYNEQFF; cdr3_nt: TGTGCCAGCAGCCTCGGGACAGGTTACAATGAGCAGTTCTTC
v_call: TRBV4-1; clone_size: -; d_call: TRBD2; j_call: TRBJ2-1; cdr3_aa: CASSLYSGGYNEQFF; cdr3_nt: TGCGCCAGCAGCCTCTATAGCGGGGGGTACAATGAGCAGTTCTTC
v_call: TRBV5-1; clone_size: -; d_call: -; j_call: TRBJ2-1; cdr3_aa: CASSLQGSNEQFF; cdr3_nt: TGCGCCAGCAGCTTACAGGGAAGCAATGAGCAGTTCTTC
v_call: TRBV19; clone_size: -; d_call: TRBD1; j_call: TRBJ1-1; cdr3_aa: CASKGLSGTENTEAFF; cdr3_nt: TGTGCCAGTAAAGGCCTCTCCGGGACAGAGAACACTGAAGCTTTCTTT
v_call: TRBV5-1; clone_size: -; d_call: TRBD2; j_call: TRBJ2-1; cdr3_aa: CASSPASGTLYNEQFF; cdr3_nt: TGCGCCAGCAGCCCGGCTAGCGGGACGCTCTACAATGAGCAGTTCTTC
v_call: TRBV5-1; clone_size: medium-sized; d_call: TRBD1; j_call: TRBJ1-5; cdr3_aa: CASSKTGAGQPQHF; cdr3_nt: TGCGCCAGCAGCAAGACAGGGGCAGGTCAGCCCCAGCATTTT
v_call: TRBV19; clone_size: -; d_call: -; j_call: TRBJ1-5; cdr3_aa: CASSIGLYSNQPQHF; cdr3_nt: TGTGCCAGTAGTATCGGTCTTTATAGCAATCAGCCCCAGCATTTT
v_call: TRBV27; clone_size: -; d_call: -; j_call: TRBJ2-5; cdr3_aa: CASSLLGGGQETQYF; cdr3_nt: TGTGCCAGCAGTTTGTTAGGGGGTGGGCAAGAGACCCAGTACTTC
v_call: TRBV5-8; clone_size: -; d_call: -; j_call: TRBJ1-2; cdr3_aa: CASSLYLEGIWEANGYTF; cdr3_nt: TGTGCCAGCAGCTTATATTTAGAGGGCATTTGGGAGGCCAATGGCTACACCTTC
v_call: TRBV18; clone_size: -; d_call: TRBD1; j_call: TRBJ2-1; cdr3_aa: CASSPPGGLLKKQQFF; cdr3_nt: TGTGCCAGCTCACCACCAGGGGGCCTCTTGAAGAAACAGCAGTTCTTC
v_call: TRBV6-5; clone_size: -; d_call: -; j_call: TRBJ1-1; cdr3_aa: CASRTVNTEAFF; cdr3_nt: TGTGCCAGCAGGACAGTGAACACTGAAGCTTTCTTT
v_call: TRBV27; clone_size: -; d_call: -; j_call: TRBJ1-5; cdr3_aa: CASSGGVGRVHQPQHF; cdr3_nt: TGTGCCAGCAGTGGGGGGGTGGGGCGCGTACATCAGCCCCAGCATTTT
v_call: TRBV7-3; clone_size: -; d_call: -; j_call: TRBJ2-1; cdr3_aa: CASSSTPNKNEQFF; cdr3_nt: TGTGCCAGCAGCTCCACCCCTAATAAAAATGAGCAGTTCTTC
v_call: TRBV6-5; clone_size: -; d_call: TRBD1; j_call: TRBJ2-1; cdr3_aa: CASSEQGWYEQFF; cdr3_nt: TGTGCCAGCAGCGAACAGGGGTGGTATGAGCAGTTCTTC
v_call: TRBV11-3; clone_size: -; d_call: TRBD2; j_call: TRBJ2-2; cdr3_aa: CASSSTSGTNTGELFF; cdr3_nt: TGTGCCAGCAGCTCCACTAGCGGGACGAACACCGGGGAGCTGTTTTTT
v_call: TRBV27; clone_size: -; d_call: -; j_call: TRBJ2-2; cdr3_aa: CASSWGQGIGELFF; cdr3_nt: TGTGCCAGCAGTTGGGGCCAGGGAATCGGGGAGCTGTTTTTT
v_call: TRBV27; clone_size: -; d_call: TRBD1; j_call: TRBJ2-7; cdr3_aa: CASSRSSGTGTYEQYF; cdr3_nt: TGTGCCAGCAGTCGATCTTCCGGGACAGGGACCTACGAGCAGTACTTC
v_call: TRBV4-1; clone_size: -; d_call: -; j_call: TRBJ1-5; cdr3_aa: CASSQDRAKEDQPQHF; cdr3_nt: TGCGCCAGCAGCCAAGATCGAGCGAAAGAGGATCAGCCCCAGCATTTT
v_call: TRBV25-1; clone_size: -; d_call: -; j_call: TRBJ2-7; cdr3_aa: CASSDGSYEQYF; cdr3_nt: TGTGCCAGCAGTGACGGCTCCTACGAGCAGTACTTC